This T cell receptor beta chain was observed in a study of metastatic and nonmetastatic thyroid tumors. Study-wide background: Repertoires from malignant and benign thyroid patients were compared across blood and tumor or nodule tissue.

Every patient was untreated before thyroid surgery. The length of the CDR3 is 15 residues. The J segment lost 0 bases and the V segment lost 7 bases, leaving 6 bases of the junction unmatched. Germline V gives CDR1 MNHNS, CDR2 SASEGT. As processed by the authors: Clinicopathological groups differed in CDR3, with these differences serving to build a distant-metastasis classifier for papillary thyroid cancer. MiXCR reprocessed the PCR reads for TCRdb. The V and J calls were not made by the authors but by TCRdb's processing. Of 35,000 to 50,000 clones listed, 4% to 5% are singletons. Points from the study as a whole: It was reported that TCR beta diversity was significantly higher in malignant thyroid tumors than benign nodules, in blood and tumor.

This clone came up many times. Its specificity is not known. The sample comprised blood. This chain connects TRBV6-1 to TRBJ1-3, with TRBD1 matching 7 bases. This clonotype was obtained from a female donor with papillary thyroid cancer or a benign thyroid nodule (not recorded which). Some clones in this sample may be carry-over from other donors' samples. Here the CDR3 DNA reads TGTGCCAGCATCAAGGGGGCCCCCTCTGGAAACACCATATATTTT. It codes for CASIKGAPSGNTIYF.